Here is one TCR beta chain with its context. Germline values: CDR1 SNHLY, CDR2 FYNNEI. The CDR3 sequence is 15 residues long. The ends were cut back, 10 bases at V and 5 bases at J, with 21 bases in the middle. The sample comes from a study of shared clonotypes between healthy human individuals. The data were produced by immunoSEQ multiplex PCR, yet TCRdb's version contains in-frame clones alone and is incomplete. The table lists around 510,000 clones, about 96% of them singletons, with 0.055% to 0.075% in the top ten. Input material: naive CD4+ T cells sorted from blood. The sample's subset: CD45RA+ positively selected. This clonotype was sampled from a woman aged 30 to 39 in good health. V is TRBV2 and J is TRBJ2-1; maybe TRBD1 (6 bases). The CDR3: CATFPTGWGDNEQFF. For the CDR3, the DNA is TGTGCCACCTTCCCCACAGGGTGGGGAGACAATGAGCAGTTCTTC. Full variable domain (remainder filled in from reference TRBV2 and TRBJ2-1): EPEVTQTPSHQVTQMGQEVILRCVPISNHLYFYWYRQILGQKVEFLVSFYNNEISEKSEIFDDQFSVERPDGSNFTLKIRSTKLEDSAMYFCATFPTGWGDNEQFFGPGTRLTVL.